The present TCR beta chain was sequenced within a study of cytomegalovirus exposure and HLA in healthy donors. The CDR3 is made up of 17 amino acids. With 1 base clipped from V and 2 bases from J, the junction kept 8 bases outside the gene matches. The germline V gene encodes CDR1 SGHTA and CDR2 FQGNSA. These donors were members of the roughly 120-subject validation cohort, a group separate from the roughly 670-subject first cohort. Assay: immunoSEQ multiplex PCR; the TCRdb copy retains only in-frame clones and omits some. The table includes some 80,000 clones, 90% to 95% detected once. Sequenced input: PBMCs. The V gene is TRBV7-2, the J gene TRBJ2-1; 7 nucleotides agree with TRBD1. This TCR was sampled from a woman younger than 35 in good health and CMV-seronegative. The CDR3 reads CASSLVGTVGTYNEQFF. In nucleotides, the CDR3 is TGTGCCAGCAGCTTAGTTGGGACAGTGGGTACCTACAATGAGCAGTTCTTC.